This T cell receptor (beta chain) was sequenced during a study of T cells in Graves' hyperthyroidism and ophthalmopathy. This CDR3 comprises 14 residues. CDR1 is SNHLY, CDR2 FYNNEI, per germline. Trimming at V came to 7 bases and at J to 2 bases, leaving 6 bases not matched to a gene. Hyperthyroidism had been newly diagnosed in patients aged 18 to 65, and its duration was under 2 months. This clonotype was counted many times. Authors of the study amplified TCR beta CDR3 regions from RNA transcripts. HTBI primers were the set used in a first-round RT-PCR of the TCR CDR3. TCRdb reprocessed the multiplex PCR reads via MiXCR and lists one record per CDR3 protein. The data show approximately 590,000 distinct CDR3 sequences, around a sixth seen once.

The chain carries TRBV2 and TRBJ2-7; 9 nucleotides line up with TRBD1. Specimen: blood. The receptor was derived from a woman in her twenties or thirties with Graves' hyperthyroidism. As DNA, the CDR3 is TGTGCCAGCATTCGGGACAGGGTGGCCTACGAGCAGTACTTC. Protein sequence: CASIRDRVAYEQYF.